Listed below are T cell receptor beta chains from one sample, sequenced in a study of blood T cells in healthy people across ages. Each CDR3 protein gets one entry after TCRdb re-called the 5' RACE reads with MiXCR. This table holds 1,300,000 or so distinct CDR3 sequences, 59% found once. The specimen was blood. These receptors came from a man aged 18 to 30 in good health. CDR3s include the opening cysteine and the closing phenylalanine or tryptophan. D genes are given only for firm matches. Clone size is shown for a subset of rows, as once, few, many or a class of expanded clone.

d_gene,v_gene,j_gene,abundance,CDR3nt,CDR3aa
-,TRBV20-1,TRBJ2-1,-,TGCAGTGCTAGAGTTCCTAGGACCTACAATGAGCAGTTCTTC,CSARVPRTYNEQFF
-,TRBV27,TRBJ2-1,few,TGTGCCAGCAGTTTGAGGGCCTACAATGAGCAGTTCTTC,CASSLRAYNEQFF
-,TRBV11-2,TRBJ2-5,-,TGTGCCAGCAGCTTAGCTTGGTCGGAAGAGACCCAGTACTTC,CASSLAWSEETQYF
-,TRBV6-2/TRBV6-3,TRBJ2-1,-,TGTGCCGGAGCGCGGGTTTCCAATGAGCAGTTCTTC,CAGARVSNEQFF
-,TRBV2,TRBJ2-3,-,TGTGCCAGCAGTGGTCGACTAGATCCCACAGATACGCAGTATTTT,CASSGRLDPTDTQYF
-,TRBV7-7,TRBJ2-5,-,TGTGCTAGCAGCTTAGGTTGGGGGCAGGAGACCCAGTACTTC,CASSLGWGQETQYF
TRBD2,TRBV6-6,TRBJ2-1,-,TGTGCCAGCAGCCCCCATGTGGGAGGGCCGAGCAATGAGCAGTTCTTC,CASSPHVGGPSNEQFF
TRBD2,TRBV6-6,TRBJ2-7,-,TGTGCCAGCAGTTACTCCCCTAGCGGGTATAGCTCCTACGAGCAGTACTTC,CASSYSPSGYSSYEQYF
TRBD1,TRBV5-1,TRBJ2-7,-,TGCGCCAGCAGCTTCGGGACAGTCGAGCAGTACTTC,CASSFGTVEQYF
-,TRBV11-2,TRBJ2-7,-,TGTGCCAGCAGCCGGGACAAAAGCTCCTACGAGCAGTACTTC,CASSRDKSSYEQYF
-,TRBV12-3/TRBV12-4,TRBJ1-2,few,TGTGCCAGCAGGGTGCTAGGGGTGGCAAACTATGGCTACACCTTC,CASRVLGVANYGYTF
TRBD1,TRBV20-1,TRBJ2-7,-,TGCAGTGCTAGAGGGGGGACAGTCTACGAGCAGTACTTC,CSARGGTVYEQYF
-,TRBV4-2,TRBJ1-1,-,TGTGCCAGCAGCCAAGGGGGGGGCCCTGAAGCTTTCTTT,CASSQGGGPEAFF
-,TRBV20-1,TRBJ2-5,once,TGCAGTGCTAATTCAGCGTCTCGGGAGACCCAGTACTTC,CSANSASRETQYF
TRBD2,TRBV5-1,TRBJ2-3,-,TGCGCCAGCAGCTTCGGACTACTAGCGGGAGGCACAGATACGCAGTATTTT,CASSFGLLAGGTDTQYF
-,TRBV20-1,TRBJ1-1,-,TGCAGTGCTAGAGATTTGAGGAACACTGAAGCTTTCTTT,CSARDLRNTEAFF
-,TRBV20-1,TRBJ2-1,-,TGCAGTGCCGACCGCCTTTACTACAATGAGCAGTTCTTC,CSADRLYYNEQFF
TRBD2,TRBV25-1,TRBJ2-5,-,TGTGCCAGCAGTGAAGAGAGACTAGCGGGATTGGTCTGGTACTTC,CASSEERLAGLVWYF
-,TRBV4-1,TRBJ2-7,few,TGCGCCAGCAGCCAACCCATACTAGGTGACGAGCAGTACTTC,CASSQPILGDEQYF
-,TRBV6-2/TRBV6-3,TRBJ2-2,-,TGTGCCAGCAGTTATCCGCGGGGGCGGGGCACCGGGGAGCTGTTTTTT,CASSYPRGRGTGELFF
-,TRBV10-3,TRBJ2-5,many,TGTGCCATCAGGACCTCGGTCCAAGAGACCCAGTACTTC,CAIRTSVQETQYF
-,TRBV28,TRBJ1-1,-,TGTGCCAGCAGTTTGAGTGGGGGGGTCACTGAAGCTTTCTTT,CASSLSGGVTEAFF
-,TRBV28,TRBJ2-1,-,TGTGCCAGCAGGAAGGACGGGTCTCACAATGAGCAGTTCTTC,CASRKDGSHNEQFF
-,TRBV20-1,TRBJ2-7,many,TGCAGTGCTAGAGATCCCGGGAATGTCTACGAGCAGTACTTC,CSARDPGNVYEQYF
-,TRBV4-2,TRBJ1-1,few,TGTGCCAGCAGCCAAGACGGGGACACTGAAGCTTTCTTT,CASSQDGDTEAFF
TRBD2,TRBV7-2,TRBJ2-1,-,TGTGCCAGCAGCTTATTTTCTCGTGGACTAGCTCGCAATGAGCAGTTCTTC,CASSLFSRGLARNEQFF
-,TRBV13,TRBJ2-3,-,TGTGCCAGCAGCTCCGAGCGGCTTAATACGCAGTATTTT,CASSSERLNTQYF
TRBD1,TRBV4-3,TRBJ2-7,-,TGCGCCAGCAGCCAAGGTGACAGGGATGTGATTCCCTACGAGCAGTACTTC,CASSQGDRDVIPYEQYF
-,TRBV5-1,TRBJ2-3,few,TGCGCCAGCAGCTTGGCCACTAGTTGGAGGGCAGATACGCAGTATTTT,CASSLATSWRADTQYF
-,TRBV29-1,TRBJ2-1,many,TGCAGCGTGACTCGAGACAATGAGCAGTTCTTC,CSVTRDNEQFF
-,TRBV6-7,TRBJ2-7,once,TGTGCCAGCAGTTACAACAAAAACAGGGAAAAACAACCTTGGGAGCAGTACTTC,CASSYNKNREKQPWEQYF
TRBD1,TRBV20-1,TRBJ2-5,-,TGCAGTGCTATGCCGGGGACAGGCCAAGGGACCCAGTACTTC,CSAMPGTGQGTQYF
TRBD2,TRBV29-1,TRBJ2-3,few,TGCAGCGTTCCTTCGGGCGGGAGGACCAGCACAGATACGCAGTATTTT,CSVPSGGRTSTDTQYF
-,TRBV20-1,TRBJ2-1,-,TGCAGCGCTAGCCGAACAACAGGGTACAATGAGCAGTTCTTC,CSASRTTGYNEQFF
-,TRBV12-3/TRBV12-4,TRBJ1-2,few,TGTGCCAGCAGTCTCCCGGATGGCTACACCTTC,CASSLPDGYTF
TRBD2,TRBV27,TRBJ2-1,-,TGTGCCAGCAGTTTAGTGGTAGCGGGACACAATGAGCAGTTCTTC,CASSLVVAGHNEQFF
-,TRBV11-3,TRBJ2-5,few,TGTGCCAGCAGCTCACCCGGGACCGATAAAGAGACCCAGTACTTC,CASSSPGTDKETQYF
-,TRBV29-1,TRBJ2-7,-,TGCAGCGTTGAGGGCTGGGGGGAAACCTACGAGCAGTACTTC,CSVEGWGETYEQYF
-,TRBV14,TRBJ2-7,once,TGTGCCAGCAGTTTCGGCCTCAGTGTCTCCTACGAGCAGTACTTC,CASSFGLSVSYEQYF
TRBD1,TRBV15,TRBJ2-6,-,TGTGCCACTAGCGGAGACAGGGGAGGTGCCAACGTCCTGACTTTC,CATSGDRGGANVLTF
TRBD2,TRBV28,TRBJ2-7,-,TGTGCCAGCAGTCCAGCGGGGGAGACCTCCTACGAGCAGTACTTC,CASSPAGETSYEQYF
-,TRBV15,TRBJ2-3,-,TGTGCCACCAGCAGCCTTTCGGGGGGCCTTATAGAAGATACGCAGTATTTT,CATSSLSGGLIEDTQYF
-,TRBV5-1,TRBJ2-2,-,TGCGCCAGCCTAGCGACAGCGAACACCGGGGAGCTGTTTTTT,CASLATANTGELFF
-,TRBV6-5,TRBJ2-3,-,TGTGCCAGCAGTCAGTTTGGGGTAGCAGCAGATACGCAGTATTTT,CASSQFGVAADTQYF
-,TRBV7-2,TRBJ2-3,once,TGTGCCAGCAGCTTAGATGGGACTTCTCCAGATACGCAGTATTTT,CASSLDGTSPDTQYF
-,TRBV20-1,TRBJ2-1,-,TGCAGTGCCTATTCCGGGACCTCCTACAATGAGCAGTTCTTC,CSAYSGTSYNEQFF
-,TRBV6-1,TRBJ2-5,-,TGTGCCAGCAGTGAAGTCGGGGGGCCGGCATGGGGACAAGAGACCCAGTACTTC,CASSEVGGPAWGQETQYF
-,TRBV4-1,TRBJ1-1,-,TGCGCCAGCAGCCAAGATCTTGGGGGGTATTCACTTGCCACTGAAGCTTTCTTT,CASSQDLGGYSLATEAFF
-,TRBV2,TRBJ1-1,-,TGTGCCAGCAAGACGATCCCTGTGGGTGAAGCTTTCTTT,CASKTIPVGEAFF
-,TRBV11-2,TRBJ2-1,-,TGTGCCAGCAGCGCCGTCTCAGGGTATGAGCAGTTCTTC,CASSAVSGYEQFF